This TCR beta chain was recorded in a study of T cell repertoires in cytomegalovirus infection. Across the study: Used in the study were CMV epitopes, some recently identified and HLA-C-restricted, others well-studied and HLA-B-restricted. Carrying CMV and the relevant HLA type showed in public TCR beta signatures. Study-level results: HLA-C-restricted CMV clonotypes gave the most frequent clonotype in two of eight donors.

V lost 5 bases to trimming and J lost 7 bases, with 10 bases between them. This CDR3 region has 12 residues. Germline V gene data show CDR1 as MNHNS and CDR2 as SASEGT. In TCRdb, the reads were re-called with MiXCR into one record per CDR3 protein. The sample records fewer than 1,000,000 distinct CDR3 sequences, approximately 32% being singletons. This clonotype was counted many times. As yet, its antigen is unknown. The specimen comprised cultured CD8+ T cells from PBMCs, sampled from culture after CMV antigen stimulation. The V and J genes are TRBV6-1 and TRBJ2-3, with D perhaps TRBD2 (6 bases). This sequence originates from a human donor in good health (CMV status not recorded). Some clones in this sample may be carry-over from other donors' samples. CDR3 sequence: CASSSEGYTQYF. Written as DNA, the CDR3 is TGTGCCAGCAGTTCGGAGGGGTATACGCAGTATTTT.